This passage covers 15 T cell receptor beta chains from one sample sequenced in a study of T-cell memory formation after mild COVID-19. TCRdb itself ran the 5' RACE reads through MiXCR, one entry per CDR3 protein. The repertoire holds roughly 110,000 distinct CDR3 sequences, about a sixth seen once, with around 28% in the top ten. Sample: PBMCs or a T cell subset sorted from them (not recorded which). All receptors come from an adult woman who had mild COVID-19 (a few samples of this study predate the infection). Cell type and time point are not known.

In its sample, this clonotype was seen a few times. For the CDR3, the DNA is TGTGCCAGCAGCCCCAGGGCATCCTCATCAAGCTATGGCTACACCTTC. It encodes CASSPRASSSSYGYTF. V and J are TRBV7-8 and TRBJ1-2, with D perhaps TRBD1 (5 bases). Germline V CDR1 and CDR2: SGHVS, FQNEAQ. The CDR3 is made up of 16 amino acids. V was pared by 5 bases and J by 4 bases, with 20 bases between.

This clonotype turned up a few times. The gene calls are TRBV11-1 and TRBJ1-2; D unclear. This CDR3 region has 17 residues. V was pared by 5 bases and J by 3 bases, with 22 bases between. Germline-derived CDR1 and CDR2 are SGHAT and FQDESV (reference sequence). The CDR3 nucleotides are TGTGCCAGCAGCCCCCCTCCCGCATGGTTTTGGGACTATGGCTACACCTTC. Its translation: CASSPPPAWFWDYGYTF.

V is TRBV12-3 or TRBV12-4 and J is TRBJ2-5; 13 nucleotides match TRBD2. With V trimmed by 1 base and J by 3 bases, 5 bases remained unmatched. The length of the CDR3 is 17 residues. The CDR3, as DNA: TGTGCCAGCAGTTTAGGGACTAGCGGGAGAATCGAAGAGACCCAGTACTTC. Protein product: CASSLGTSGRIEETQYF.

This clonotype was observed at least ten times. The chain recombines TRBV7-6 with TRBJ2-1; D unresolved. CDR3 length: 14 residues. The germline V gene has CDR1 SGHVS and CDR2 FNYEAQ. V shed 4 bases and J shed 6 bases, with 13 bases lying between them. CDR3 region: CASSSLLGGNEQFF. The CDR3 bases are TGTGCCAGCAGCTCACTACTCGGTGGCAATGAGCAGTTCTTC.

The genes are TRBV9 and TRBJ2-7; TRBD1 is a possible D gene (5 bases). The CDR3 consists of 14 residues. Trimming stripped 4 bases from V and 0 bases from J, with 11 bases between. Germline CDR1 is SGDLS and CDR2 is YYNGEE. The CDR3 DNA follows: TGTGCCAGCAGCCCGTACAGGAGCTCCTACGAGCAGTACTTC. Its protein is CASSPYRSSYEQYF.

This chain joins TRBV5-1 and TRBJ2-5; 11 bases fit TRBD2. The CDR3 is 14 amino acids. J was trimmed by 6 bases and V by 5 bases; bases with no gene match: 6. Germline V lookup: CDR1 SGHRS, CDR2 YFSETQ. The CDR3 DNA reads as TGCGCCAGCAGGACCGGACTAGCGGGCCAGACCCAGTACTTC. Its translation: CASRTGLAGQTQYF.

J is TRBJ2-1 and V is TRBV6-5; 8 bases align to TRBD1. The CDR3 is 15 residues long. Germline V gene data show CDR1 as MNHEY and CDR2 as SVGAGI. The V and J ends lost 4 bases and 9 bases, in that order; junction bases with no gene match: 11. The DNA of the CDR3 is TGTGCCAGCAGTTCGATGACAGGGGCAGGGGCTGAGCAGTTCTTC. As protein: CASSSMTGAGAEQFF.

This clonotype has at least ten counts. V is TRBV3-1 and J is TRBJ2-1, with 10 bases matching TRBD2. Germline CDR1 and CDR2: LGHDT and YNNKEL (reference sequence). The J segment lost 4 bases and the V segment lost 4 bases, leaving 1 base of the junction unmatched. CDR3 size: 14 residues. The CDR3 is CASSPSGGYNEQFF. The CDR3 coding sequence is TGTGCCAGCAGCCCTAGCGGGGGTTACAATGAGCAGTTCTTC.

The rearrangement links TRBV4-1 to TRBJ1-5; D is uncertain. The germline V and J ends were trimmed by 1 base and 2 bases, with 12 bases remaining between them. Germline assignment: CDR1 MGHRA and CDR2 YSYEKL. The CDR3 spans 16 residues. CDR3 DNA: TGCGCCAGCAGCCAAGTTTTGACATTTGGCAATCAGCCCCAGCATTTT. Its protein product is CASSQVLTFGNQPQHF.

This clonotype came up a few times. CDR3 protein: CASGDIYEQYF. The CDR3 DNA follows: TGTGCCAGTGGGGACATCTACGAGCAGTACTTC. The chain employs TRBV19 and TRBJ2-7, with a possible D match to TRBD1 (6 bases). In germline, CDR1 is LNHDA, CDR2 SQIVND (reference sequence). V was pared by 8 bases and J by 3 bases, with 8 bases between. This CDR3 is built from 11 residues.

This clonotype was seen at least ten times. The chain recombines TRBV4-1 with TRBJ2-5, with a weak D call TRBD2 (6 bases). Trimming left V 0 bases short and J 5 bases short, with 22 bases between. Germline V gives CDR1 MGHRA, CDR2 YSYEKL. CDR3 size: 18 residues. The CDR3 loop is CASSQEVPRRGRWETQYF. The DNA for the CDR3 is TGCGCCAGCAGCCAAGAGGTTCCTAGGAGGGGCCGGTGGGAGACCCAGTACTTC.

The chain links TRBV10-3 to TRBJ1-2; 7 bases line up with TRBD1. CDR3 length: 13 amino acids. Germline V CDR1 and CDR2: ENHRY, SYGVKD. V dropped 10 bases and J dropped 1; count of bases not matched to a gene: 6. DNA for the CDR3: TGTGCCACCGGAGGGGGCAGTAACTATGGCTACACCTTC. The encoded protein is CATGGGSNYGYTF.

The rearrangement links TRBV20-1 to TRBJ2-3; TRBD2 matches 7 bases. J was trimmed by 6 bases and V by 6 bases; bases with no gene match: 6. The CDR3 is 12 residues long. Germline V gives CDR1 DFQATT, CDR2 SNEGSKA (reference sequence). The CDR3 reads CSAAGAADTQYF. The CDR3 DNA is TGCAGTGCCGCGGGAGCGGCGGATACGCAGTATTTT.

This clonotype appeared a few times. The CDR3 protein is CASSYYQGALYEQYF. As DNA, the CDR3 is TGTGCCAGCAGCTATTATCAGGGGGCACTCTACGAGCAGTACTTC. The chain is built from TRBV11-2 and TRBJ2-7, with TRBD1 identical over 8 bases. Germline V gives CDR1 SGHAT, CDR2 FQNNGV. This CDR3 is built from 15 residues. V lost 4 bases to trimming and J lost 3 bases; unmatched junction nucleotides: 8.

A few counts support this clonotype. The V and J genes are TRBV25-1 and TRBJ1-5, with D possibly being TRBD1 (5 bases). Looked up from germline, CDR1 is MGHDK and CDR2 is SYGVNS. This CDR3 has 14 residues. Deletions cut 1 base from V and 7 bases from J, with 11 bases between. DNA for the CDR3: TGTGCCAGCAGTGAATTGGGGGTGAGGCAGCCCCAGCATTTT. It codes for CASSELGVRQPQHF.